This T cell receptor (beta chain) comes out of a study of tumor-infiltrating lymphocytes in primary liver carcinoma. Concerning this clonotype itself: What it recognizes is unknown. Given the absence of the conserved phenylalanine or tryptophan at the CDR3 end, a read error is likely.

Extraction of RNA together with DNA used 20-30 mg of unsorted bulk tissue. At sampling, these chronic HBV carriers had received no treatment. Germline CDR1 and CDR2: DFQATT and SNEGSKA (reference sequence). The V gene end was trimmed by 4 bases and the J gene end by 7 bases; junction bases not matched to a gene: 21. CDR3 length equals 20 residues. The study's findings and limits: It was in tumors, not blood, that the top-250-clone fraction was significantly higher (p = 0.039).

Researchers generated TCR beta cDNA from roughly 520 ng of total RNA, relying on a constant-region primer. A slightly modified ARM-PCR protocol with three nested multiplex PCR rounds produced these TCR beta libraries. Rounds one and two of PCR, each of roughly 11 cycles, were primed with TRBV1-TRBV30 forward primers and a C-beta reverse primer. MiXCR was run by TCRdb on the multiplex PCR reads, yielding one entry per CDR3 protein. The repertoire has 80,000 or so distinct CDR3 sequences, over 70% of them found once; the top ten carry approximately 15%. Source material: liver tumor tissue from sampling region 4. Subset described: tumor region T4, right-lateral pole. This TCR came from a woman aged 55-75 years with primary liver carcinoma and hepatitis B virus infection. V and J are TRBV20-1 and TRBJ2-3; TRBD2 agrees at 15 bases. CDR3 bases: TGCAGTGCTACCGGGACTGGGGGACTAGCGGGAGGACCCAGGGAGAATACGCAGTATTCT. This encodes CSATGTGGLAGGPRENTQYS.